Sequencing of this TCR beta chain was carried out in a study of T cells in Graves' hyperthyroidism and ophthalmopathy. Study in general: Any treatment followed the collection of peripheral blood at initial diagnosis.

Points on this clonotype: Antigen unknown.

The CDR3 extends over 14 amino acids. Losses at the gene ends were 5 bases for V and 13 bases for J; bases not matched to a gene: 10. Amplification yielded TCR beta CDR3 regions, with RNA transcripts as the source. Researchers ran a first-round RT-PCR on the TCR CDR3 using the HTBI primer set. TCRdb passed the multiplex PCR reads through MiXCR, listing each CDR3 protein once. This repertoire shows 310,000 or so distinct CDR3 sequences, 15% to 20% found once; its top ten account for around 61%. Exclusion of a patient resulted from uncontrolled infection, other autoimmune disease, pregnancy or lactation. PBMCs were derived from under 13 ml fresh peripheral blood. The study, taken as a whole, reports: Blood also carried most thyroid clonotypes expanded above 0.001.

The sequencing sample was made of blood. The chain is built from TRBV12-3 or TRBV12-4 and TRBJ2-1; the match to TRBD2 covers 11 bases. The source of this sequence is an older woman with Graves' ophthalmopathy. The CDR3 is CASSNGLAGRPQFF. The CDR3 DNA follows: TGTGCCAGCAGTAATGGACTAGCGGGTCGACCCCAGTTCTTC.